The T cell receptor (beta chain) under discussion was sequenced for a study of T cell changes during pregnancy in multiple sclerosis. Sequencing was performed with immunoSEQ multiplex PCR; in TCRdb, only in-frame clones are kept and a portion is missing. This table holds tens of thousands of clones, just over 90% found once. Germline CDR1 SGHTA, CDR2 FQGTGA. The V end was cut by 1 base, the J end by 2 bases, with 5 bases between. The length of the CDR3 is 13 residues. Sequencing was performed on CD4+ T cells from peripheral blood mononuclear cells, taken before pregnancy. The chain links TRBV7-3 to TRBJ2-5, with D hard to call. The TCR sequence derives from a female donor with multiple sclerosis, enrolled in a pregnancy study. As DNA, the CDR3 is TGTGCCAGCAGCTTAAGTCCGCAAGAGACCCAGTACTTC. The encoded protein is CASSLSPQETQYF.